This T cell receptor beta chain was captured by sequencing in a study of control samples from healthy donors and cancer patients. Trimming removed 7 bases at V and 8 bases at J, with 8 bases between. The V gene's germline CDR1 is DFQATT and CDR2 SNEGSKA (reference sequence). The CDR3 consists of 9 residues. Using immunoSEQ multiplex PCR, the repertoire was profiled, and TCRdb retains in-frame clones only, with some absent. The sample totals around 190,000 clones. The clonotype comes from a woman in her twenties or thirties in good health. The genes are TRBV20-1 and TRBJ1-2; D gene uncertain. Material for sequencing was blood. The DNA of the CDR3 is TGCAGTGACAAACGGGGCTACACCTTC. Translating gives CSDKRGYTF.